This passage covers 12 T cell receptor beta chains from one sample sequenced in a study of CD4+ T cells in melanoma. Libraries were prepared by immunoSEQ multiplex PCR; TCRdb keeps only in-frame clonotypes and omits some of them. The data show 9,900 or so clones, with 50% to 70% seen just once and approximately 25% held by the top ten. The specimen was cells from a culture (not recorded whether cultured in vitro). Every receptor here comes from a human donor with melanoma.

The chain is built from TRBV29-1 and TRBJ2-7; D might be TRBD1 or TRBD2, each matching 6 bases. Per the germline V gene, CDR1 is SQVTM and CDR2 is ANQGSEA. Between the trimmed V and J ends, which lost 4 bases and 4 bases, there was a span of 11 bases. This CDR3 is built from 12 residues. DNA for the CDR3: TGCAGCGTTGGGGGGGCCCCTTACGAGCAGTACTTC. This translates into CSVGGAPYEQYF.

The rearrangement joins TRBV30 to TRBJ2-7; D remains ambiguous. The V end was cut by 0 bases, the J end by 2 bases, with 5 bases between. The CDR3 loop spans 12 amino acids. CDR1 is GTSNPN, CDR2 SVGIG, per germline (reference sequence). CDR3 loop: CAWSVPPYEQYF. CDR3 nucleotide sequence: TGTGCCTGGAGTGTACCCCCCTACGAGCAGTACTTC. Full variable domain (rest looked up from reference TRBV30 and TRBJ2-7): SQTIHQWPATLVQPVGSPLSLECTVEGTSNPNLYWYRQAAGRGLQLLFYSVGIGQISSEVPQNLSASRPQDRQFILSSKKLLLSDSGFYLCAWSVPPYEQYFGPGTRLTVT.

The rearrangement links TRBV5-1 to TRBJ2-1; 9 positions agree with TRBD2. Germline V gene lookup returns CDR1 SGHRS and CDR2 YFSETQ. The CDR3 consists of 15 residues. Losses at the gene ends were 3 bases for V and 5 bases for J; bases not matched to a gene: 6. The CDR3 nucleotides read TGCGCCAGCAGCTCCGTAGCGGGGGTCCACAATGAGCAGTTCTTC. This codes for CASSSVAGVHNEQFF.

This clone has more than one count but fewer than ten. This chain links TRBV19 with TRBJ1-1, with no clear D. The germline V and J ends were trimmed by 3 bases and 4 bases, with 9 bases remaining between them. The germline gives CDR1 LNHDA, CDR2 SQIVND (reference sequence). CDR3 length: 13 residues. The CDR3 coding sequence is TGTGCCAGTAGTATGAACCGGGGCACTGAAGCTTTCTTT. Residues: CASSMNRGTEAFF. The full variable domain, its missing parts supplied by reference TRBV19 and TRBJ1-1, is DGGITQSPKYLFRKEGQNVTLSCEQNLNHDAMYWYRQDPGQGLRLIYYSQIVNDFQKGDIAEGYSVSREKKESFPLTVTSAQKNPTAFYLCASSMNRGTEAFFGQGTRLTVV.

This clone was seen a handful of times. The V gene is TRBV19, the J gene TRBJ1-5; D remains unclear. CDR3 length: 12 amino acids. Germline assignment: CDR1 LNHDA and CDR2 SQIVND (reference sequence). The V end was cut by 5 bases, the J end by 7 bases, with 9 bases between. The CDR3 is CASSVGWQPQHF. The DNA for the CDR3 is TGTGCCAGTAGTGTGGGGTGGCAGCCCCAGCATTTT.

This chain joins TRBV2 and TRBJ2-5, with no clear D. V lost 7 bases, J lost 4 bases, and 7 bases lay in between. CDR3 length: 11 amino acids. Germline CDR1 reads SNHLY; CDR2 reads FYNNEI. CDR3 bases: TGTGCCAGCAACCCCAGAGAGACCCAGTACTTC. It yields the protein CASNPRETQYF.

The chain combines TRBV13 with TRBJ2-2; D is unclear. CDR3 size: 15 residues. Germline V gives CDR1 PRHDT, CDR2 FYEKMQ (reference sequence). The ends were cut back, 5 bases at V and 8 bases at J, with 18 bases in the middle. The CDR3 spells CASSLNPNRRGELFF. The CDR3 DNA follows: TGTGCCAGCAGCCTCAACCCGAACCGCCGGGGGGAGCTGTTTTTT.

CDR3 residues: CAAQDRSHGYTF. CDR3 sequence (DNA): TGTGCCGCCCAGGACAGAAGTCATGGCTACACCTTC. This chain connects TRBV5-4 to TRBJ1-2; a weak D match, TRBD1 (6 bases). The CDR3 consists of 12 residues. The germline V and J ends were trimmed by 10 bases and 6 bases, with 16 bases remaining between them. CDR1 is SGHNT and CDR2 is YYREEE in the germline V gene (reference sequence).

This clone was counted only a few times. The rearrangement joins TRBV5-1 to TRBJ2-3; D might be TRBD2 (6 bases). The CDR3 spans 13 residues. V gave up 0 bases and J gave up 5 bases, with 7 bases separating them. CDR1 and CDR2 from the germline V gene are SGHRS and YFSETQ. The CDR3 DNA reads as TGCGCCAGCAGCTTGGCCGGGAGAGATACGCAGTATTTT. Translation: CASSLAGRDTQYF.

The chain links TRBV6-5 to TRBJ2-3; D gene ambiguous. Trimming pared 6 bases from V and 7 bases from J, leaving 8 bases between. The CDR3 extends over 11 amino acids. Germline lookup yields CDR1 MNHEY and CDR2 SVGAGI. CDR3 amino acids: CASSTLNTQYF. In DNA, the CDR3 is TGTGCCAGCAGCACCCTAAATACGCAGTATTTT.

The genes are TRBV29-1 and TRBJ2-1; no reliable D call. This CDR3 has 12 residues. Trimming took off 0 bases at V and 6 bases at J, with 6 bases between the two ends. The germline V gene encodes CDR1 SQVTM and CDR2 ANQGSEA. CDR3 residues: CSVEDKFNEQFF. CDR3 in DNA: TGCAGCGTTGAAGATAAATTCAATGAGCAGTTCTTC.

V and J are TRBV6-1 and TRBJ2-5; D gene unclear. CDR3 length: 15 residues. CDR1 is MNHNS, CDR2 SASEGT, per germline. Deletions cut 1 base from V and 3 bases from J, with 12 bases between. For the CDR3, the DNA is TGTGCCAGCAGTGAAGAGCACTGGCTAGAAGAGACCCAGTACTTC. As protein: CASSEEHWLEETQYF.